A selection of T cell receptor beta chains follows, all from one sample in a study of radiotherapy plus CTLA-4 blockade in lung cancer. Sequenced by immunoSEQ multiplex PCR; TCRdb stores in-frame clones only, minus some. The table includes more than 25,000 clones, around 79% detected once. Sequencing was performed on peripheral blood, taken from a patient treated with radiotherapy plus ipilimumab. The receptors originated from a human donor with non-small cell lung cancer who had stable disease on radiotherapy plus ipilimumab. Both conserved end residues are trimmed from each CDR3. Fields, in order: clone size, D gene, V gene, J gene, CDR3 protein. A D gene is named only where the DNA matches it firmly. Part of the rows lack a size; the others show once, few, many or a class for expanded clones.

abundance: .
d_gene: .
v_gene: TRBV5-6
j_gene: TRBJ2-1
CDR3aa: ASSLFTFEHEQF

abundance: .
d_gene: TRBD1
v_gene: TRBV5-1
j_gene: TRBJ1-4
CDR3aa: ASSLGQGAGEKLF

abundance: .
d_gene: .
v_gene: TRBV20-1
j_gene: TRBJ2-7
CDR3aa: SAPDRYEQY

abundance: few
d_gene: .
v_gene: TRBV18
j_gene: TRBJ2-5
CDR3aa: ASSPGTLQETQY

abundance: .
d_gene: .
v_gene: TRBV28
j_gene: TRBJ2-6
CDR3aa: ASSTQGSGANVLT

abundance: .
d_gene: .
v_gene: TRBV6-1
j_gene: TRBJ1-6
CDR3aa: ATRLGPSSPLH

abundance: .
d_gene: .
v_gene: TRBV27
j_gene: TRBJ1-4
CDR3aa: ASSPGWKLF

abundance: .
d_gene: .
v_gene: TRBV21-1
j_gene: TRBJ1-2
CDR3aa: ASSKNGQGSELRGYGYT

abundance: .
d_gene: .
v_gene: TRBV28
j_gene: TRBJ2-3
CDR3aa: ASSTGGGATDTQY

abundance: .
d_gene: .
v_gene: TRBV30
j_gene: TRBJ1-2
CDR3aa: AWAGDNYGYT

abundance: .
d_gene: .
v_gene: TRBV5-8
j_gene: TRBJ1-2
CDR3aa: ASSPRVGYT

abundance: once
d_gene: .
v_gene: TRBV5-4
j_gene: TRBJ1-3
CDR3aa: ASSLWRGTDGNTIY

abundance: .
d_gene: .
v_gene: TRBV29-1
j_gene: TRBJ1-4
CDR3aa: SVKLGATNEKLF

abundance: few
d_gene: TRBD1
v_gene: TRBV27
j_gene: TRBJ1-1
CDR3aa: ASTAVPQTGRAF

abundance: .
d_gene: TRBD1
v_gene: TRBV4-1
j_gene: TRBJ1-2
CDR3aa: ASSSPTGADYGYT

abundance: once
d_gene: .
v_gene: TRBV5-1
j_gene: TRBJ1-1
CDR3aa: ASSLSALNTEAF

abundance: once
d_gene: .
v_gene: TRBV7-2
j_gene: TRBJ2-5
CDR3aa: ASSLVSWETQY

abundance: .
d_gene: .
v_gene: TRBV14
j_gene: TRBJ1-2
CDR3aa: ASSNGVYGYT

abundance: .
d_gene: .
v_gene: TRBV2
j_gene: TRBJ2-3
CDR3aa: ASSASGTDTQY

abundance: .
d_gene: TRBD1
v_gene: TRBV6-1
j_gene: TRBJ1-2
CDR3aa: ASSWDRGDGYT

abundance: medium-sized
d_gene: .
v_gene: TRBV6-5
j_gene: TRBJ1-5
CDR3aa: ASSYDSNQPQH

abundance: .
d_gene: .
v_gene: TRBV9
j_gene: TRBJ1-2
CDR3aa: ASSVDVGEQGYGYT

abundance: .
d_gene: .
v_gene: TRBV30
j_gene: TRBJ2-1
CDR3aa: AWSTYDDPGRSYNEQF

abundance: .
d_gene: TRBD1
v_gene: TRBV6-5
j_gene: TRBJ2-5
CDR3aa: ASSYSGGRETQY

abundance: .
d_gene: .
v_gene: TRBV11-2
j_gene: TRBJ2-1
CDR3aa: ASSTGTRVDEQF

abundance: once
d_gene: TRBD2
v_gene: TRBV9
j_gene: TRBJ2-3
CDR3aa: ASSAPSGSSTDTQY

abundance: .
d_gene: .
v_gene: TRBV6-5
j_gene: TRBJ1-5
CDR3aa: ASSRGSNSNQPQH

abundance: once
d_gene: .
v_gene: TRBV2
j_gene: TRBJ1-2
CDR3aa: ASSESWAAMNYGYT

abundance: .
d_gene: .
v_gene: TRBV6-6
j_gene: TRBJ2-3
CDR3aa: ASSFGVGSTDTQY

abundance: .
d_gene: TRBD1
v_gene: TRBV7-9
j_gene: TRBJ2-7
CDR3aa: ASSLVRGGTGGDEQY

abundance: once
d_gene: .
v_gene: TRBV2
j_gene: TRBJ2-3
CDR3aa: ASSEPGSFWDTQY

abundance: .
d_gene: .
v_gene: TRBV9
j_gene: TRBJ1-5
CDR3aa: ASSVEGDHGQPQH

abundance: .
d_gene: .
v_gene: TRBV27
j_gene: TRBJ2-1
CDR3aa: ASSLRSEQF

abundance: .
d_gene: TRBD2
v_gene: TRBV5-4
j_gene: TRBJ2-3
CDR3aa: ASSSGLAGGTSTDTQY

abundance: .
d_gene: .
v_gene: TRBV7-2
j_gene: TRBJ2-2
CDR3aa: ASSLANDRTGELF

abundance: .
d_gene: TRBD1
v_gene: TRBV18
j_gene: TRBJ1-1
CDR3aa: ASSPDKDRVAF

abundance: .
d_gene: .
v_gene: TRBV7-2
j_gene: TRBJ1-2
CDR3aa: ASSLAGVAYGYT

abundance: .
d_gene: .
v_gene: TRBV10-2
j_gene: TRBJ1-6
CDR3aa: ASSDIGFGNSPLH

abundance: .
d_gene: .
v_gene: TRBV4-1
j_gene: TRBJ1-5
CDR3aa: ASSQESGIGPSQH

abundance: .
d_gene: TRBD1
v_gene: TRBV27
j_gene: TRBJ1-2
CDR3aa: ASSGGTGGYGYT